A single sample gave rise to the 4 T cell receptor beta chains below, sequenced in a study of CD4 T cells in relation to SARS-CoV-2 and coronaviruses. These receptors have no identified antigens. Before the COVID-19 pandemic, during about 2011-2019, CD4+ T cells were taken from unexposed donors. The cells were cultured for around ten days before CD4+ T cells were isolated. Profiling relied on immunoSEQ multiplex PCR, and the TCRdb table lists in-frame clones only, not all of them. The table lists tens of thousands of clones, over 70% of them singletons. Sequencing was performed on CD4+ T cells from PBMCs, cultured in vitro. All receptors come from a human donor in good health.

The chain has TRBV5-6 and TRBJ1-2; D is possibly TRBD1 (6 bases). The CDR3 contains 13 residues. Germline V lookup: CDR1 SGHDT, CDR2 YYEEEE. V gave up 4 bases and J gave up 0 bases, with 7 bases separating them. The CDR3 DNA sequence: TGTGCCAGCAGCCGGACAGCTAACTATGGCTACACCTTC. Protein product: CASSRTANYGYTF.

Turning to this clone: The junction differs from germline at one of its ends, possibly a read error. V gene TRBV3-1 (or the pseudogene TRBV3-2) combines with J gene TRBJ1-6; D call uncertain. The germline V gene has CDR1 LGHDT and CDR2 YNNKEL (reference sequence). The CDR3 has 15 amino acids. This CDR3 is CASSQGGAYNSPLHF. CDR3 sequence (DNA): TGTGCCAGCAGTCAAGGAGGCGCCTATAATTCACCCCTCCACTTT.

For the CDR3, the DNA is TGTGCCAGCAGCCAAGTTGCGGGGATTGGTTCCTACGAGCAGTACTTC. This codes for CASSQVAGIGSYEQYF. The chain is built from TRBV14 and TRBJ2-7; weak D call: TRBD2 (6 bases). There are 16 residues in the CDR3. Germline V gene sequence: CDR1 SGHDN, CDR2 FVKESK. V was trimmed by 1 base and J by 1 base, leaving 14 bases between them.

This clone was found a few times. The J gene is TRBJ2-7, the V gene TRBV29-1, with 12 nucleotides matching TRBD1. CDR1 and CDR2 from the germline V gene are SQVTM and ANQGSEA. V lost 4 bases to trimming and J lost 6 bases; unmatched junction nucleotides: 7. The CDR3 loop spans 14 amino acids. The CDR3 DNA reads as TGCAGCGTTGGGTCCGGGACAGGGGGCGCCGAGCAGTACTTC. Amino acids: CSVGSGTGGAEQYF.